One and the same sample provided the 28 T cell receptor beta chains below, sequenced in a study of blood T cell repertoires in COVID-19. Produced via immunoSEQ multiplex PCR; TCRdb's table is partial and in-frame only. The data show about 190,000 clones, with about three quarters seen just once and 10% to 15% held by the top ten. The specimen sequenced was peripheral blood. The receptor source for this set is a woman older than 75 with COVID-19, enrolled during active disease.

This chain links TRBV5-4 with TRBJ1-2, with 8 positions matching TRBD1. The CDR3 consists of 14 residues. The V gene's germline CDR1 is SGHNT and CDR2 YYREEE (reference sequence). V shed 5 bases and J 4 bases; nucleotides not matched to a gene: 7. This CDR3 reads CASRPPGTGYGYTF. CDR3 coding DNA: TGTGCCAGCAGACCCCCCGGGACAGGCTATGGCTACACCTTC.

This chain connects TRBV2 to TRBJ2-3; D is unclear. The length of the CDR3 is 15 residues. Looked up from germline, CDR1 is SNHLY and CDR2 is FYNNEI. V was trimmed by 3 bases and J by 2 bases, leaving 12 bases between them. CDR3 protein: CASSDGDPDTDTQYF. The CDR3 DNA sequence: TGTGCCAGCAGTGACGGAGACCCTGACACAGATACGCAGTATTTT.

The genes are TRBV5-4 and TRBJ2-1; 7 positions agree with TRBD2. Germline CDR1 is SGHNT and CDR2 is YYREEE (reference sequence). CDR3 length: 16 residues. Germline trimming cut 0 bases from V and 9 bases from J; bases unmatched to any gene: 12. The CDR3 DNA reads TGTGCCAGCAGCTTGGGACTAGCAACGACTTTTGGTGAGCAGTTCTTC. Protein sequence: CASSLGLATTFGEQFF.

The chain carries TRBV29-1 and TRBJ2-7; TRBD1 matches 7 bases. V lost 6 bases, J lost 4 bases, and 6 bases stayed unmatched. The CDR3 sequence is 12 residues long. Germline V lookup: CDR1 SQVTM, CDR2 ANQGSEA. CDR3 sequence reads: CSVELQGYEQYF. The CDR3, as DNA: TGCAGCGTCGAACTACAGGGGTACGAGCAGTACTTC.

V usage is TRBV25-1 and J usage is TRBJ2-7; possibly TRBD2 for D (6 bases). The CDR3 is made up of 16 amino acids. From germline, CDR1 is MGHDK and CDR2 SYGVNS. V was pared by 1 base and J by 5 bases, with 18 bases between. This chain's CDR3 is CASSESSPGSGDEQYF. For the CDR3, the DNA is TGTGCCAGCAGTGAATCATCCCCTGGGTCGGGGGACGAGCAGTACTTC.

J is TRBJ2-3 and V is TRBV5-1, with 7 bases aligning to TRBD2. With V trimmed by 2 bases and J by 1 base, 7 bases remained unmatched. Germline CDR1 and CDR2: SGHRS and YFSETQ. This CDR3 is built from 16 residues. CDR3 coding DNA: TGCGCCAGCAGCTTTTACGGCGGGAGAGGCACAGATACGCAGTATTTT. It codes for CASSFYGGRGTDTQYF.

Here the CDR3 reads CASSTVPSGRGYNEQFF. The CDR3 DNA is TGCGCCAGCAGCACGGTACCTAGCGGGAGGGGTTACAATGAGCAGTTCTTC. The chain is built from TRBV5-1 and TRBJ2-1, with 12 bases that match TRBD2. CDR3 size: 17 residues. CDR1 SGHRS and CDR2 YFSETQ come from the germline V gene. The V and J ends lost 4 bases and 4 bases, in that order; junction bases with no gene match: 9.

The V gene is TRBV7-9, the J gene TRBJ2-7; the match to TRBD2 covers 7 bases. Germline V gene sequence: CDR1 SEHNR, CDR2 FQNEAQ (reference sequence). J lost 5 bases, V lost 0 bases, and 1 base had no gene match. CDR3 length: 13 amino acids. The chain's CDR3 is CASSLAGGNEQYF. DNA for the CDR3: TGTGCCAGCAGCTTAGCGGGAGGGAACGAGCAGTACTTC.

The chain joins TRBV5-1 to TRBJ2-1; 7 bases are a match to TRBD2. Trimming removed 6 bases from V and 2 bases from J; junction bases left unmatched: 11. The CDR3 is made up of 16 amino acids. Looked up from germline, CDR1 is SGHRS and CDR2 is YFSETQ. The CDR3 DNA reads TGCGCCAGCACCCCCAGGGAGGGAGGGCCCTACAATGAGCAGTTCTTC. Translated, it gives CASTPREGGPYNEQFF.

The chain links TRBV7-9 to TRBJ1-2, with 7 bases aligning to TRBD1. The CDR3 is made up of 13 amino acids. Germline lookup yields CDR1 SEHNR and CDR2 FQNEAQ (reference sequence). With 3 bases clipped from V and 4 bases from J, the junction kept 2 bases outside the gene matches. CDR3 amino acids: CASSFRDSYGYTF. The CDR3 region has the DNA TGTGCCAGCAGCTTCCGGGACAGCTATGGCTACACCTTC.

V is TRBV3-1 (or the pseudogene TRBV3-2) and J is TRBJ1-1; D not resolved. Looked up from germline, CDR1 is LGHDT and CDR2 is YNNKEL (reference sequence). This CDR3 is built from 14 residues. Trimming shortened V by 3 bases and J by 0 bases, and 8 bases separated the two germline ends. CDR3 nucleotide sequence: TGTGCCAGCAGCCAGGGCGCCATGAACACTGAAGCTTTCTTT. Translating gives CASSQGAMNTEAFF.

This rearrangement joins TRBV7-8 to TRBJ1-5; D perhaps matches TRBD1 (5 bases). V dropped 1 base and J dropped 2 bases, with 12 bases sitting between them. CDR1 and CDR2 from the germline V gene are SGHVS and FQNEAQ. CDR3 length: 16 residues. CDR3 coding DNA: TGTGCCAGCAGCTTAGGGACCGCGGGGGGCAATCAGCCCCAGCATTTT. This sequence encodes CASSLGTAGGNQPQHF. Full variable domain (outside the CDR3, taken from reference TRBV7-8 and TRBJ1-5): GAGVSQSPRYKVAKRGQDVALRCDPISGHVSLFWYQQALGQGPEFLTYFQNEAQLDKSGLPSDRFFAERPEGSVSTLKIQRTQQEDSAVYLCASSLGTAGGNQPQHFGDGTRLSIL.

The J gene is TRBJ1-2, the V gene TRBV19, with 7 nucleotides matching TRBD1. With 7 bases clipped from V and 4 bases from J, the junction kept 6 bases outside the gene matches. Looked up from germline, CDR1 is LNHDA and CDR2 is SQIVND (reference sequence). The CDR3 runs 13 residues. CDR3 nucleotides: TGTGCCAGTAAGTCCGGGACAGTCTATGGCTACACCTTC. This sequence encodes CASKSGTVYGYTF.

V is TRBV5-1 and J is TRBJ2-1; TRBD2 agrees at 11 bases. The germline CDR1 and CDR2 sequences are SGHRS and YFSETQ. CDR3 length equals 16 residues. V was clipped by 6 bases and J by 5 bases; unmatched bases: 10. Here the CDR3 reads CASTSSPGLADNEQFF. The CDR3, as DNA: TGCGCCAGCACCTCGTCCCCGGGACTAGCGGACAATGAGCAGTTCTTC.

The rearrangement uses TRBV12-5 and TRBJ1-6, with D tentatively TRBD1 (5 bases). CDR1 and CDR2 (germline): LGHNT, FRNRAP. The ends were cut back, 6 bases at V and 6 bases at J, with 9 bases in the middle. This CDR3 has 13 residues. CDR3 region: CASGGEANSPLHF. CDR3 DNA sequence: TGTGCTAGTGGAGGGGAGGCTAATTCACCCCTCCACTTT.

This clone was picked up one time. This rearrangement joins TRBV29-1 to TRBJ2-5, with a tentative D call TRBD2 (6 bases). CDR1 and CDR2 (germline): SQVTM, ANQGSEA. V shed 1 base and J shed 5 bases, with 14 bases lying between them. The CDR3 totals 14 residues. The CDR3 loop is CSVEGGDRAETQYF. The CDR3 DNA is TGCAGCGTTGAAGGGGGGGATAGGGCTGAGACCCAGTACTTC.

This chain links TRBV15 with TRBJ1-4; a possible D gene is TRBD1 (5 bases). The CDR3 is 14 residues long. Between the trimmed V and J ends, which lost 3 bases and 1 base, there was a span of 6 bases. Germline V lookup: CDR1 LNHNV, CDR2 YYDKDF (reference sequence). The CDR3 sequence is CATSRGGTNEKLFF. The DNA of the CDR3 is TGTGCCACCAGCAGGGGGGGAACTAATGAAAAACTGTTTTTT.

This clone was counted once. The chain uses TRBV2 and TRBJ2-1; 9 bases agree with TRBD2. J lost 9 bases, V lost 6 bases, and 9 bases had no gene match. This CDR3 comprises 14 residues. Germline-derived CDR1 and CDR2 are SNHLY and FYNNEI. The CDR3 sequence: CASRWAGGRSEQFF. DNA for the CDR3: TGTGCCAGCAGGTGGGCGGGGGGGCGTAGTGAGCAGTTCTTC.

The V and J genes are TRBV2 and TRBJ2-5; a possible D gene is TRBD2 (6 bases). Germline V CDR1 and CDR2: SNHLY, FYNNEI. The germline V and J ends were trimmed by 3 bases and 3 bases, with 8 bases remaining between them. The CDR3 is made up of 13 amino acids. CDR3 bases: TGTGCCAGCAGTGAGGGGGGAAAAGAGACCCAGTACTTC. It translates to CASSEGGKETQYF. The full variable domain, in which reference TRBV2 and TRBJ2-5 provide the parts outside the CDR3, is EPEVTQTPSHQVTQMGQEVILRCVPISNHLYFYWYRQILGQKVEFLVSFYNNEISEKSEIFDDQFSVERPDGSNFTLKIRSTKLEDSAMYFCASSEGGKETQYFGPGTRLLVL.

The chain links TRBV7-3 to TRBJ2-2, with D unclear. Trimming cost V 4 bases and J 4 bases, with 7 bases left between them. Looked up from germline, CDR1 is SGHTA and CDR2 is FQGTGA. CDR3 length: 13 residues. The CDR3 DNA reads TGTGCCAGCAGCTACTCAAGCACCGGGGAGCTGTTTTTT. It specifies CASSYSSTGELFF. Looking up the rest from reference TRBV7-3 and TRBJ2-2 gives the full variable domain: GAGVSQTPSNKVTEKGKYVELRCDPISGHTALYWYRQSLGQGPEFLIYFQGTGAADDSGLPNDRFFAVRPEGSVSTLKIQRTERGDSAVYLCASSYSSTGELFFGEGSRLTVL.

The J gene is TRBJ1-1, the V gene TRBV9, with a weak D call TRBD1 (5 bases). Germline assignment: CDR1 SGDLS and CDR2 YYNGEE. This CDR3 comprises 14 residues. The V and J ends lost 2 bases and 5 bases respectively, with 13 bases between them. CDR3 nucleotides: TGTGCCAGCAGCGTTGGTCAGGGAGGTACTGAAGCTTTCTTT. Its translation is CASSVGQGGTEAFF.

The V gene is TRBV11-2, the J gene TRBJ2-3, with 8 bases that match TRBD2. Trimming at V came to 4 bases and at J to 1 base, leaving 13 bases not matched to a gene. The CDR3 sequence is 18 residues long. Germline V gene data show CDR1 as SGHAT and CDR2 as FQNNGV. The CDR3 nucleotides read TGTGCCAGCAGCTCGGGACTTGGCGGGGGGCTGGGCACAGATACGCAGTATTTT. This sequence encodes CASSSGLGGGLGTDTQYF.

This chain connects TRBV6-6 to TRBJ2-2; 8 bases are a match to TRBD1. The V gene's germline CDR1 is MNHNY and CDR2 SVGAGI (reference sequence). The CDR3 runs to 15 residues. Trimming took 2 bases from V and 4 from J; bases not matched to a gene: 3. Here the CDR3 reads CASSYRTGITGELFF. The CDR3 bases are TGTGCCAGCAGTTACCGGACAGGGATCACCGGGGAGCTGTTTTTT.

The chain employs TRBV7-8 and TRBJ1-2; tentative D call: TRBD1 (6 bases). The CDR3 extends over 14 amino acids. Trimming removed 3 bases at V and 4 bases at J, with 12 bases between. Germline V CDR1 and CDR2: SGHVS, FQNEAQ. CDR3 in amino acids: CASSLGHPVYGYTF. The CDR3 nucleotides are TGTGCCAGCAGCTTGGGACACCCCGTCTATGGCTACACCTTC.

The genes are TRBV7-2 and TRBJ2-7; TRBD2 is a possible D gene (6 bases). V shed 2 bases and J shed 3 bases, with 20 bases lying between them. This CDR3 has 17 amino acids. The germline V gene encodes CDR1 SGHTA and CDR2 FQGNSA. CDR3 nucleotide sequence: TGTGCCAGCAGCTTATATTCGGGGCTAGCGAGAATCTACGAGCAGTACTTC. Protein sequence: CASSLYSGLARIYEQYF. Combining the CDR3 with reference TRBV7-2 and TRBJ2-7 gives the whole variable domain GAGVSQSPSNKVTEKGKDVELRCDPISGHTALYWYRQSLGQGLEFLIYFQGNSAPDKSGLPSDRFSAERTGGSVSTLTIQRTQQEDSAVYLCASSLYSGLARIYEQYFGPGTRLTVT.

This CDR3 reads CASSVSGSLPGELFF. The CDR3 nucleotides read TGTGCCAGCAGTGTTAGTGGGAGCTTGCCCGGGGAGCTGTTTTTT. The chain uses TRBV27 and TRBJ2-2; TRBD2 is a possible D gene (5 bases). V lost 5 bases and J 6 bases, leaving 16 bases between the germline ends. CDR1 is MNHEY, CDR2 SMNVEV, per germline (reference sequence). CDR3 length equals 15 residues.

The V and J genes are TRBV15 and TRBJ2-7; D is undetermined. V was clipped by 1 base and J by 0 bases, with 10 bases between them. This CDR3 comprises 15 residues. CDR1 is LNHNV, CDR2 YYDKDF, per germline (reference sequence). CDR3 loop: CATSRARTNSYEQYF. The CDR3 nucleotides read TGTGCCACCAGCAGAGCCAGAACGAACTCCTACGAGCAGTACTTC.

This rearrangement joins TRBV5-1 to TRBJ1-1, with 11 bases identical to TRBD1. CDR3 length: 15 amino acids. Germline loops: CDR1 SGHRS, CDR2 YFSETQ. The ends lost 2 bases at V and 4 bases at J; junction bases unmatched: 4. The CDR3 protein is CASSFGTGGSTEAFF. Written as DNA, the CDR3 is TGCGCCAGCAGCTTTGGGACAGGGGGGAGCACTGAAGCTTTCTTT.